This is a list of T cell receptor beta chains from one sample in a study of cytomegalovirus exposure and HLA in healthy donors. TCRdb's copy holds only in-frame clones and misses some; the assay was immunoSEQ multiplex PCR. The table has 85,000 to 120,000 clones, approximately 87% seen once. Sequencing was done on a sample of PBMCs. The receptors here all came from a man aged 40-50 years in good health and CMV-seronegative. Both conserved end residues are part of each CDR3. The D gene is left open where the match is weak. Clone size appears in some rows only: once, few, many, or a class for an expanded clone.

D	V	size	J	DNA	CDR3
NA	TRBV13	NA	TRBJ2-7	TGTGCCAGCAGCTTTAGGGGGGGACACTGGGCAGGCGAGCAGTACTTC	CASSFRGGHWAGEQYF
NA	TRBV2	NA	TRBJ2-7	TGTGCCAGCAGTTCTACCCGGGAAAGAGACTACGAGCAGTACTTC	CASSSTRERDYEQYF
TRBD1	TRBV27	NA	TRBJ1-1	TGTGCCAGCAGGGAGCCGGGACAGGGCGAAGCTTTCTTT	CASREPGQGEAFF
TRBD1	TRBV6-5	NA	TRBJ2-5	TGTGCCAGCAGTGCGTTGGGACAGGGGTCGGAGACCCAGTACTTC	CASSALGQGSETQYF
TRBD1	TRBV7-9	NA	TRBJ2-7	TGTGCCAGCGGGGACAGGGGAAGGTCCTACGAGCAGTACTTC	CASGDRGRSYEQYF
NA	TRBV6-6	NA	TRBJ1-4	TGTGCCAGCAGTTACGCACAGGGATGGGAAAAACTGTTTTTT	CASSYAQGWEKLFF
NA	TRBV19	NA	TRBJ1-3	TGTGCCAGTAGTATCACGAGCGAGGGCTCTGGAAACACCATATATTTT	CASSITSEGSGNTIYF
TRBD1	TRBV19	NA	TRBJ2-1	TGTGCCAGTTCTATTTCAGGGGGCCTCTACAATGAGCAGTTCTTC	CASSISGGLYNEQFF
TRBD1	TRBV29-1	once	TRBJ2-7	TGCAGCGTTGGAAGTAGGACAGGGTCTTACGAGCAGTACTTC	CSVGSRTGSYEQYF
NA	TRBV29-1	once	TRBJ1-5	TGCAGCGTTGATGGGGGGATTGCTGGTCAGCCCCAGCATTTT	CSVDGGIAGQPQHF
NA	TRBV19	NA	TRBJ1-6	TGTGCCAGTAGTATAGGGGGAGATAATTCACCCCTCCACTTT	CASSIGGDNSPLHF
NA	TRBV7-2	NA	TRBJ1-2	TGTGCCAGCAGCATCAGTGGCTATGGCTACACCTTC	CASSISGYGYTF
NA	TRBV4-1	NA	TRBJ1-1	TGCGCCAGCAGCCATCTAGGCCGGACAAGCCTCACTGAAGCTTTCTTT	CASSHLGRTSLTEAFF
NA	TRBV9	NA	TRBJ2-7	TGTGCCAGCGGTCGACAGGCCACTAGCTCCTACGAGCAGTACTTC	CASGRQATSSYEQYF
NA	TRBV5-4	NA	TRBJ1-2	TGTGCCAGCAGCAATGCCGGGGGTTTTGGCTACACCTTC	CASSNAGGFGYTF
NA	TRBV5-8	NA	TRBJ1-4	TGTGCCAGCAGCTGGACTGGGTCGCAAATAAATGAAAAACTGTTTTTT	CASSWTGSQINEKLFF
TRBD1	TRBV10-3	NA	TRBJ1-1	TGTGCCATCAGCGGGACAGTGAACACTGAAGCTTTCTTT	CAISGTVNTEAFF
TRBD1	TRBV5-1	NA	TRBJ1-3	TGCGCCAGCAGCTTTACGGCGCCCCAGACAGGGAGCTCTGGAAACACCATATATTTT	CASSFTAPQTGSSGNTIYF
NA	TRBV4-3	NA	TRBJ1-4	TGCGCCAGCAGCCAGGGGCCGGGGGATGAAAAACTGTTTTTT	CASSQGPGDEKLFF
TRBD1	TRBV29-1	NA	TRBJ2-3	TGCAGCGTCGGGACAGCCCACTCCACAGATACGCAGTATTTT	CSVGTAHSTDTQYF
TRBD2	TRBV18	NA	TRBJ2-4	TGTGCCAGCTCACCACGCGGGGGAAACATTCAGTACTTC	CASSPRGGNIQYF
TRBD1	TRBV2	medium-sized	TRBJ1-1	TGTGCCAGCAGTGGACAGGGGGGCACTGAAGCTTTCTTT	CASSGQGGTEAFF
TRBD1	TRBV7-3	NA	TRBJ1-6	TGTGCCAGCAGCTTTACAGGGGCCCGTTCACCCCTCCACTTT	CASSFTGARSPLHF
TRBD1	TRBV9	NA	TRBJ1-3	TGTGCCAGCAGCGTAGGGGACAGGGGGCAGAGAAACACCATATATTTT	CASSVGDRGQRNTIYF
NA	TRBV4-3	NA	TRBJ2-2	TGCGCCAGCAGCTCTAGGGGGGGCCGCACCGGGGAGCTGTTTTTT	CASSSRGGRTGELFF
NA	TRBV5-1	NA	TRBJ1-6	TGCGCCAGCAGCTTGGAAGTTAGCGGACCCCTCCACTTT	CASSLEVSGPLHF
NA	TRBV5-1	NA	TRBJ2-5	TGCGCCAGCAGCTTAGAAGCGGAAGAGACCCAGTACTTC	CASSLEAEETQYF
NA	TRBV19	NA	TRBJ2-3	TGTGCCAGTAGTATAACAACAGATACGCAGTATTTT	CASSITTDTQYF
NA	TRBV19	once	TRBJ1-5	TGTGCCAGTAGCCCAGGGGCGAGCAATCAGCCCCAGCATTTT	CASSPGASNQPQHF
TRBD1	TRBV30	few	TRBJ1-3	TGTGCCTGGAGTTTCAATCGACAGGGACCCGTATATTTT	CAWSFNRQGPVYF
TRBD2	TRBV19	NA	TRBJ2-1	TGTGCCAGTAGTCCCCGAGCGGGAGGGGTCGAGCAGTTCTTC	CASSPRAGGVEQFF
NA	TRBV4-3	NA	TRBJ1-4	TGCGCCAGCAGCCAAGGCGAGACAGTCCATAATGAAAAACTGTTTTTT	CASSQGETVHNEKLFF
TRBD1	TRBV29-1	NA	TRBJ2-2	TGCAGCGTTGAAACCTGGACAGGGGGTGACACCGGGGAGCTGTTTTTT	CSVETWTGGDTGELFF
NA	TRBV20-1	NA	TRBJ1-1	TGCAGTGCTAGCGTATCCAACGGAGCTTTCTTT	CSASVSNGAFF
TRBD1	TRBV5-1	NA	TRBJ1-1	TGCGCCAGCAGCATCCCGGGACAGATAAATGTGAACACTGAAGCTTTCTTT	CASSIPGQINVNTEAFF
TRBD1	TRBV7-3	NA	TRBJ1-3	TGTGCCAGCAGCAAAAACAGGGGGCCAGGAAACACCATATATTTT	CASSKNRGPGNTIYF
TRBD1	TRBV7-6	NA	TRBJ2-2	TGTGCCAGCAGCCTCCGACCACAGGGGGCAGGCACCGGGGAGCTGTTTTTT	CASSLRPQGAGTGELFF
NA	TRBV19	NA	TRBJ1-5	TGTGCCAGTAGTATAACAGGGAAGAGGGATCAGCCCCAGCATTTT	CASSITGKRDQPQHF
NA	TRBV20-1	NA	TRBJ2-1	TGCAGTGCTAGTCAATCCAATGAGCAGTTCTTC	CSASQSNEQFF
TRBD1	TRBV19	NA	TRBJ1-2	TGTGCCAGTAACTTGTGGCAGGGGGCGCATGGCTACACCTTC	CASNLWQGAHGYTF